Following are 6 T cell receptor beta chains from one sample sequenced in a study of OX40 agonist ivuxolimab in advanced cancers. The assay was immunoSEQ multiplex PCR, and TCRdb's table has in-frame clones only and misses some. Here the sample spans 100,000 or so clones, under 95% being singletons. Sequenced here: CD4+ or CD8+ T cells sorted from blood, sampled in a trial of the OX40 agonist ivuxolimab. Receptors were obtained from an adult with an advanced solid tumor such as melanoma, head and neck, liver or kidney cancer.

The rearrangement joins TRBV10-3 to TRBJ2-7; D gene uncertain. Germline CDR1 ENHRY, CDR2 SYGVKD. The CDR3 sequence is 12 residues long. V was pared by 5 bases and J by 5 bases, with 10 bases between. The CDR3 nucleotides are TGTGCCATCAGTAGGCGAGAGGACGAGCAGTACTTC. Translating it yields CAISRREDEQYF.

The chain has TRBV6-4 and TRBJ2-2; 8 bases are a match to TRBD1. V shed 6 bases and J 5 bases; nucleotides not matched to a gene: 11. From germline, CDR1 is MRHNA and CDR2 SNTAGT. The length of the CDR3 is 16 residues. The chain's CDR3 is CASSYDRGSDTGELFF. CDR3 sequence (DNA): TGTGCCAGCAGCTACGACAGGGGATCGGATACCGGGGAGCTGTTTTTT.

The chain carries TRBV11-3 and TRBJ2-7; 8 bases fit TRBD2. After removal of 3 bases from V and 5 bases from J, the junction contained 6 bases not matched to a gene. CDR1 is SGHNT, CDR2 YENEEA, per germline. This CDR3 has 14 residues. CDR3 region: CASSFRLATHEQYF. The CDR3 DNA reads TGTGCCAGCAGCTTTCGACTAGCGACCCACGAGCAGTACTTC.

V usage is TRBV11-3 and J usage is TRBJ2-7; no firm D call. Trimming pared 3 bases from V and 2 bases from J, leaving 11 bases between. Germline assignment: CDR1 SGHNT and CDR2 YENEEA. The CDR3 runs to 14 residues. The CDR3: CASSFVGRAYEQYF. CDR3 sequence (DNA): TGTGCCAGCAGCTTCGTCGGACGGGCCTACGAGCAGTACTTC. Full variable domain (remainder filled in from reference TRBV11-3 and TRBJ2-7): EAGVVQSPRYKIIEKKQPVAFWCNPISGHNTLYWYLQNLGQGPELLIRYENEEAVDDSQLPKDRFSAERLKGVDSTLKIQPAELGDSAVYLCASSFVGRAYEQYFGPGTRLTVT.

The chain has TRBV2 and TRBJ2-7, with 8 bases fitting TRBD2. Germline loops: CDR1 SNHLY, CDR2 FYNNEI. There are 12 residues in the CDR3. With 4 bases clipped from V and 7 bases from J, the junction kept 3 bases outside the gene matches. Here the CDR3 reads CASSGLAREQYF. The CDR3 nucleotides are TGTGCCAGCAGTGGACTAGCGCGAGAGCAGTACTTC.

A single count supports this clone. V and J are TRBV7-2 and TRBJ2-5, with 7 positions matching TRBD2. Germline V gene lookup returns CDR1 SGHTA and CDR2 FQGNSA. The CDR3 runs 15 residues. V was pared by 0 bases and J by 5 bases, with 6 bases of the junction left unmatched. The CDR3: CASSLATAGGETQYF. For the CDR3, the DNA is TGTGCCAGCAGCTTAGCTACCGCCGGGGGGGAGACCCAGTACTTC. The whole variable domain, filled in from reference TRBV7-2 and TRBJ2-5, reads GAGVSQSPSNKVTEKGKDVELRCDPISGHTALYWYRQSLGQGLEFLIYFQGNSAPDKSGLPSDRFSAERTGGSVSTLTIQRTQQEDSAVYLCASSLATAGGETQYFGPGTRLLVL.